This T cell receptor (beta chain) came from a study of cytomegalovirus exposure and HLA in healthy donors. Study-level information: Of the donors genotyped, several hundred in all, 81% fell in the Caucasian-associated ancestry cluster. Study findings and constraints: While the bulk of TCR sequences proved rare, some public TCRs turned up in many donors. About 87% or about 30% of the time was how often most TCR beta V segments were productive, according to an earlier analysis.

Researchers ran the PCR with 60 Vbeta and 13 Jbeta primers. Here immunoSEQ multiplex PCR was the method, and the copy in TCRdb shows in-frame clones only, minus some. The repertoire has about 110,000 clones, approximately 85% of them found once; the top ten carry about 1.6%. On this clone: Its antigen is undetermined.

Germline loops: CDR1 MNHNS, CDR2 SASEGT. The CDR3 sequence is 16 residues long. V was pared by 4 bases and J by 6 bases, with 10 bases of the junction left unmatched. Sequencing was done on a sample of PBMCs. The clonotype originates from a man aged 45-65 years in good health and CMV-seronegative. The chain couples TRBV6-1 to TRBJ2-2; 8 nucleotides match TRBD2. CDR3 nucleotides: TGTGCCAGCAGTGCACCGGGGCGGGGGGCGGCCGGGGAGCTGTTTTTT. It codes for CASSAPGRGAAGELFF.